This TCR beta chain originates from a study of blood T cell repertoires in COVID-19 (dated by TCRdb to 2020 to 2022). For the study in its entirety: Samples from collaborators originated in the United States, Italy and Spain and spanned both the acute and convalescent phases of COVID-19. The prospective study material was composed of cDNA or gDNA derived from T cells, B-cell-depleted T cells, or PBMCs. Deeply sampled blood TCRbeta repertoires from subjects exposed to, actively infected with, or recovered from COVID-19 were included in the dataset. The repertoires were released in a freely available public database intended as a resource for research on the immune response to SARS-CoV-2. Samples came from the ongoing ImmuneRACE study (first 160 participants) plus 1,254 subjects from 6 global collaborators. Nearly every sample came with metadata listing a de-identified subject ID, COVID-19 status, age in years and sex. Where available, HLA class I and class II types were obtained from metadata supplied by the sample provider rather than from assay-based typing. Overall study results and their limits: How much clinical and demographic metadata was included differed by source and by participant, and the metadata was provided uncurated.

Notes on this clone: What antigen it recognizes has not been identified. Per-base qualities were not stored, and no clone one base away is much larger.

The collaborating institutions used their own protocols to collect whole blood in K2EDTA tubes. Collaborator samples were shipped for TCRbeta analysis as frozen whole blood, isolated PBMCs, or DNA extracted from either sample type. The immunoSEQ Assay, a bias-controlled multiplex PCR, was used to amplify TCRbeta CDR3 regions from genomic DNA. Per the original workflow: The number of nucleated cells in each sample was estimated by amplification of reference gene primers within the assay. To quantify the absolute abundance of each unique TCRbeta CDR3 rearrangement, sequence reads were collapsed and filtered. For each sample, productive Simpson clonality was calculated by taking the square root of Simpson's diversity index across productive rearrangements. As stored in TCRdb, this immuneACCESS dataset retains in-frame rearrangements with V and J assigned. A fraction of the clones does not appear; measured against another copy, unresolved V genes explain less than half of the discrepancy, and the remainder lacks a known reason. From that table come the V and J calls and clone size; the DNA was used to work out D and trimming. The sample table holds roughly 100,000 clones, of which around 79% were seen once. The ten largest clones add up to roughly 20% of the sample.

The sequence came from a woman aged 80 or over with active or convalescent COVID-19. The specimen was peripheral blood.

The DNA sequence is given as TGTGCCAGCAGTTACCGCCGAGGACAGTGGACTGAAGCTTTCTTT. This encodes CASSYRRGQWTEAFF. The rearrangement combines TRBV6-5 with TRBJ1-1; the D region possibly corresponds to TRBD1 (6 bases align). According to the germline V gene, CDR1 reads MNHEY and CDR2 reads SVGAGI. Reading from cysteine to phenylalanine, the CDR3 counts 15 amino acids. Kept here is only the CDR3 DNA, which spans 45 bases and is read in frame from base 1. V drops 2 bases and J drops 5 bases, leaving 15 bases in between.